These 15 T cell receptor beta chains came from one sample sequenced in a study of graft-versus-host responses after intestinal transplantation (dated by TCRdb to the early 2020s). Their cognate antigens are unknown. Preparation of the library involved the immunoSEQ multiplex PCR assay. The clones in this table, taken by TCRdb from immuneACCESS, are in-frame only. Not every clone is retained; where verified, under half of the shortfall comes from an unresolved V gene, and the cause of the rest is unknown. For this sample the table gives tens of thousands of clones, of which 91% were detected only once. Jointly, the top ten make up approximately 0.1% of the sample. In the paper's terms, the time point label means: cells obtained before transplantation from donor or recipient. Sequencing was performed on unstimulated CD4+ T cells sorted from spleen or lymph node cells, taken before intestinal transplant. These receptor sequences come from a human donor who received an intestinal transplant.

CDR3 nucleotides: TGCGCCAGCAGCACGGGACAGGGGTATTCACCCCTCCACTTT. Amino acid sequence: CASSTGQGYSPLHF. The chain couples TRBV5-1 to TRBJ1-6; 10 bases map to TRBD1. In germline, CDR1 is SGHRS, CDR2 YFSETQ. The CDR3 contains 14 residues. After removal of 4 bases from V and 8 bases from J, the junction contained 3 bases not matched to a gene. Filled out from reference TRBV5-1 and TRBJ1-6, the complete variable domain reads KAGVTQTPRYLIKTRGQQVTLSCSPISGHRSVSWYQQTPGQGLQFLFEYFSETQRNKGNFPGRFSGRQFSNSRSEMNVSTLELGDSALYLCASSTGQGYSPLHFGNGTRLTVT.

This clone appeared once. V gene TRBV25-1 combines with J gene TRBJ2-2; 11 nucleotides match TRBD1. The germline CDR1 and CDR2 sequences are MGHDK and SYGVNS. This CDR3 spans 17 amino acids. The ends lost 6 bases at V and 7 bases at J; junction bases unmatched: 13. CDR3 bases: TGTGCCAGCAGGGGCCCGGGACAGGGGGTTCGGGACGGGGAGCTGTTTTTT. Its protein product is CASRGPGQGVRDGELFF. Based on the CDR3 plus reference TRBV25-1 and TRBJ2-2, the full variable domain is EADIYQTPRYLVIGTGKKITLECSQTMGHDKMYWYQQDPGMELHLIHYSYGVNSTEKGDLSSESTVSRIRTEHFPLTLESARPSHTSQYLCASRGPGQGVRDGELFFGEGSRLTVL.

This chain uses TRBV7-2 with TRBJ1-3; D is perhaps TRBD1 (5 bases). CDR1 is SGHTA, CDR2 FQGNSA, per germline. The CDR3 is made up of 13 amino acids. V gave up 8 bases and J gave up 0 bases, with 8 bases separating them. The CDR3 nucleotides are TGTGCCAGCCGCAGGGACTCTGGAAACACCATATATTTT. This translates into CASRRDSGNTIYF.

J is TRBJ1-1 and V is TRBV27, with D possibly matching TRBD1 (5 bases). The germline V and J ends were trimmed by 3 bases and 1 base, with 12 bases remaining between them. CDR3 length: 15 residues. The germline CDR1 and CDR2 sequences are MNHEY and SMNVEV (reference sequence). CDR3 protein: CASSLRRQWNTEAFF. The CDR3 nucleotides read TGTGCCAGCAGTTTGAGGAGACAGTGGAACACTGAAGCTTTCTTT.

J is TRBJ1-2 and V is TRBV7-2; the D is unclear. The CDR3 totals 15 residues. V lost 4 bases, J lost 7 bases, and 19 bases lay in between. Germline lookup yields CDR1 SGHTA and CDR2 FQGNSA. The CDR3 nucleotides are TGTGCCAGCAGCTCCCTAGGGAGGAACTCCCCTGGCTACACCTTC. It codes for CASSSLGRNSPGYTF.

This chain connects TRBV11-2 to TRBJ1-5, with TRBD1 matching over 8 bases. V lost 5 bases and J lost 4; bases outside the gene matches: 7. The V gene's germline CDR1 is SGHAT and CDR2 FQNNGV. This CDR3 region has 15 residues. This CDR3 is CASSKGTGLNQPQHF. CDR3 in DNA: TGTGCCAGCAGCAAAGGGACAGGACTTAATCAGCCCCAGCATTTT.

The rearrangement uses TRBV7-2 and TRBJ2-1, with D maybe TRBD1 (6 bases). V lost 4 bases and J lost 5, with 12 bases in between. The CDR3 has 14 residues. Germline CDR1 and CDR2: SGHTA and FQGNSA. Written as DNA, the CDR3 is TGTGCCAGCAGCTCAACAGGGCAGGACAATGAGCAGTTCTTC. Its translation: CASSSTGQDNEQFF.

The CDR3 bases are TGTGCCATCAGTGAAACGGGACAAGCCTACGAGCAGTACTTC. Encoded protein: CAISETGQAYEQYF. J is TRBJ2-7 and V is TRBV10-3; D may be TRBD1 (6 bases). The germline V gene encodes CDR1 ENHRY and CDR2 SYGVKD. The CDR3 length is 14 residues. V shed 3 bases and J shed 2 bases, with 11 bases lying between them.

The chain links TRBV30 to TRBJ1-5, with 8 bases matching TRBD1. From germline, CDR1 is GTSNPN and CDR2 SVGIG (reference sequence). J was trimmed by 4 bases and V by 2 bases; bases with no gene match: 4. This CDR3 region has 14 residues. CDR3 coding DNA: TGTGCCTGGAGTACCCGACAGGGGAATCAGCCCCAGCATTTT. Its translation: CAWSTRQGNQPQHF.

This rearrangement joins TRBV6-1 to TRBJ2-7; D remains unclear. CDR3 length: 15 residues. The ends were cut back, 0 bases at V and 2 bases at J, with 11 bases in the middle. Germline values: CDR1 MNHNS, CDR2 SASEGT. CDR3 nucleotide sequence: TGTGCCAGCAGTGAAGCGCCTTCATCAGCCTACGAGCAGTACTTC. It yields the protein CASSEAPSSAYEQYF.

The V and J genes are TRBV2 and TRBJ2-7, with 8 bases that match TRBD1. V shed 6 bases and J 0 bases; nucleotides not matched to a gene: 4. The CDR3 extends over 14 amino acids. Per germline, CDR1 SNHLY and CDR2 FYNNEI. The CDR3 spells CASSAGTGSYEQYF. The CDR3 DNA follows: TGTGCCAGCAGCGCCGGGACAGGCTCCTACGAGCAGTACTTC.

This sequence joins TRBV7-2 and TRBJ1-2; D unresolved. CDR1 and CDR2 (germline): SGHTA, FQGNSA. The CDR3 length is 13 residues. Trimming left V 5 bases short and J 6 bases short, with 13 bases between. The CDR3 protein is CASSPSLVNGYTF. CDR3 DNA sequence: TGTGCCAGCAGCCCAAGCTTAGTCAATGGCTACACCTTC.

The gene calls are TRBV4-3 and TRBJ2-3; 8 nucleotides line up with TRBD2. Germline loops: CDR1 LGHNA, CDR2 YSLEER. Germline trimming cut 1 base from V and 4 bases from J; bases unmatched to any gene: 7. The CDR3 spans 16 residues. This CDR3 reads CASSQAPAGAPDTQYF. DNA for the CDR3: TGCGCCAGCAGCCAAGCCCCAGCGGGGGCTCCAGATACGCAGTATTTT.

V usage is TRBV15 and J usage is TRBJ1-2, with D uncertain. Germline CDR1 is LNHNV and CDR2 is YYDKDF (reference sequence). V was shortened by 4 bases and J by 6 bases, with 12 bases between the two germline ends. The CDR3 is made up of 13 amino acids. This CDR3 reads CATSMRPLDGYTF. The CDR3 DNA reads TGTGCCACCAGCATGCGCCCCCTGGATGGCTACACCTTC.

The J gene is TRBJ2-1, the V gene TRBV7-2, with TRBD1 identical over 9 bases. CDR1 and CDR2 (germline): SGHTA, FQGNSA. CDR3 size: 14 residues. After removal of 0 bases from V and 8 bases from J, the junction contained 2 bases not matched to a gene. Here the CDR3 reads CASSLAGQGHEQFF. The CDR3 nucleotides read TGTGCCAGCAGCTTAGCTGGACAGGGGCATGAGCAGTTCTTC.